Listed below are T cell receptor beta chains from one sample, sequenced in a study of blood T cells in healthy people across ages. From the 5' RACE reads, TCRdb called clonotypes with MiXCR, one entry per CDR3 protein. The sample carries about 1,600,000 distinct CDR3 sequences, approximately 40% recorded once. Sequencing was done on a sample of blood. The receptors were gathered from a woman younger than 30 in good health. Both conserved end residues are part of each CDR3. A D gene is named only where the DNA matches it firmly. Clone size, where shown, is once, few, many, or a class for clones that have expanded.

v_call: TRBV10-3; j_call: TRBJ2-3; clone_size: NA; d_call: TRBD2; cdr3_aa: CAISEGLAGGSTDTQYF; cdr3_nt: TGTGCCATCAGTGAAGGGTTAGCGGGGGGGTCTACAGATACGCAGTATTTT
v_call: TRBV24-1; j_call: TRBJ2-1; clone_size: NA; d_call: NA; cdr3_aa: CATSDFGHRAGNEQFF; cdr3_nt: TGTGCCACCAGTGATTTTGGACACAGGGCCGGGAATGAGCAGTTCTTC
v_call: TRBV2; j_call: TRBJ2-5; clone_size: few; d_call: NA; cdr3_aa: CASLPGVSGETQYF; cdr3_nt: TGTGCCAGTCTACCAGGGGTGTCTGGAGAGACCCAGTACTTC
v_call: TRBV4-3; j_call: TRBJ1-6; clone_size: NA; d_call: NA; cdr3_aa: CASSGGDNSPLHF; cdr3_nt: TGCGCCAGCAGCGGAGGGGATAATTCACCCCTCCACTTT
v_call: TRBV20-1; j_call: TRBJ2-7; clone_size: NA; d_call: NA; cdr3_aa: CSARAGQAYEQYF; cdr3_nt: TGCAGTGCTAGAGCTGGGCAGGCCTACGAGCAGTACTTC
v_call: TRBV29-1; j_call: TRBJ2-3; clone_size: NA; d_call: NA; cdr3_aa: CSAGDGPRGTQYF; cdr3_nt: TGCAGCGCCGGGGACGGCCCGAGGGGTACGCAGTATTTT
v_call: TRBV7-9; j_call: TRBJ2-5; clone_size: few; d_call: NA; cdr3_aa: CATYPTQYF; cdr3_nt: TGTGCCACCTACCCAACCCAGTACTTC
v_call: TRBV5-1; j_call: TRBJ2-3; clone_size: few; d_call: TRBD2; cdr3_aa: CASSSSQAGVTDTQYF; cdr3_nt: TGCGCCAGCAGCTCCTCCCAAGCGGGGGTAACGGATACGCAGTATTTT
v_call: TRBV5-1; j_call: TRBJ2-7; clone_size: NA; d_call: NA; cdr3_aa: CASSSWTKRNEQYF; cdr3_nt: TGCGCCAGCAGCTCTTGGACGAAAAGGAACGAGCAGTACTTC
v_call: TRBV7-3; j_call: TRBJ1-6; clone_size: few; d_call: NA; cdr3_aa: CASSQGNYNSPLHF; cdr3_nt: TGTGCCAGCAGCCAGGGAAACTATAATTCACCCCTCCACTTT
v_call: TRBV20-1; j_call: TRBJ1-4; clone_size: few; d_call: NA; cdr3_aa: CSARDGGVHEKLFF; cdr3_nt: TGCAGTGCACGGGACGGAGGGGTCCATGAAAAACTGTTTTTT
v_call: TRBV6-1; j_call: TRBJ2-7; clone_size: NA; d_call: NA; cdr3_aa: CASSEGGPPYEQYF; cdr3_nt: TGTGCCAGCAGTGAAGGGGGACCACCGTACGAGCAGTACTTC
v_call: TRBV2; j_call: TRBJ2-5; clone_size: NA; d_call: TRBD1; cdr3_aa: CASRAGTGRQETQYF; cdr3_nt: TGTGCCAGCAGAGCTGGGACAGGACGACAAGAGACCCAGTACTTC
v_call: TRBV29-1; j_call: TRBJ2-2; clone_size: few; d_call: TRBD2; cdr3_aa: CSVGTSGNGIGELFF; cdr3_nt: TGCAGCGTAGGGACTAGCGGGAATGGGATCGGGGAGCTGTTTTTT
v_call: TRBV29-1; j_call: TRBJ2-1; clone_size: many; d_call: TRBD2; cdr3_aa: CSVEDPASGKSSYNEQFF; cdr3_nt: TGCAGCGTTGAAGATCCCGCTAGCGGGAAGAGCTCCTACAATGAGCAGTTCTTC